This is a list of T cell receptor beta chains from one sample in a study of immune evolution from preneoplasia to lung adenocarcinoma. Method: immunoSEQ multiplex PCR; TCRdb's copy keeps in-frame clones and lacks some. The sample holds fewer than 7,500 clones, just under 80% seen once. The sequencing sample was made of FFPE minimally invasive lung adenocarcinoma tissue. The receptor source for this set is a person between 60 and 79 years old with lung adenocarcinoma. Both conserved end residues are part of each CDR3. Each record gives: J gene, D gene, V gene, clone size, CDR3 DNA, CDR3 protein. A D gene is named only where the DNA matches it firmly. Not all rows give a size; the values are once, few, many and, for expanded clones, a class.

j_gene: TRBJ2-7; d_gene: .; v_gene: TRBV9; abundance: .; CDR3nt: TGTGCCAGCAGCGCGACAGATAACCCCTCCTACGAGCAGTACTTC; CDR3aa: CASSATDNPSYEQYF
j_gene: TRBJ2-3; d_gene: .; v_gene: TRBV4-1; abundance: once; CDR3nt: TGCGCCAGCAGCCCCGGGACCACAGATACGCAGTATTTT; CDR3aa: CASSPGTTDTQYF
j_gene: TRBJ2-7; d_gene: .; v_gene: TRBV30; abundance: .; CDR3nt: TGTGCCTGGAGTGTATTGGGCTACGAGCAGTACTTC; CDR3aa: CAWSVLGYEQYF
j_gene: TRBJ2-3; d_gene: TRBD1; v_gene: TRBV7-2; abundance: few; CDR3nt: TGTGCCAGCAGCCGGGACAGAAGCACAGATACGCAGTATTTT; CDR3aa: CASSRDRSTDTQYF
j_gene: TRBJ1-5; d_gene: .; v_gene: TRBV28; abundance: few; CDR3nt: TGTGCCAGCACTTCACAACGGGGCCCCCAGCATTTT; CDR3aa: CASTSQRGPQHF
j_gene: TRBJ2-1; d_gene: .; v_gene: TRBV9; abundance: .; CDR3nt: TGTGCCAGCAGCCCCCCGAAGGGATTCTACAATGAGCAGTTCTTC; CDR3aa: CASSPPKGFYNEQFF
j_gene: TRBJ1-2; d_gene: TRBD1; v_gene: TRBV28; abundance: .; CDR3nt: TGTGCCAGCAGTTTAACAGGGGGCAATGGCTACACCTTC; CDR3aa: CASSLTGGNGYTF
j_gene: TRBJ1-2; d_gene: TRBD1; v_gene: TRBV10-2; abundance: once; CDR3nt: TGCGCCAGCAATTTGGACAGGGTTAGCGGCTACACCTTC; CDR3aa: CASNLDRVSGYTF
j_gene: TRBJ1-1; d_gene: .; v_gene: TRBV30; abundance: .; CDR3nt: TGTGCCTGGAGTGACGAGGGGACTGAAGCTTTCTTT; CDR3aa: CAWSDEGTEAFF
j_gene: TRBJ2-3; d_gene: TRBD2; v_gene: TRBV2; abundance: .; CDR3nt: TGTGCCAGCATAGGGACTAGCGCAGCTCGGGACACGCAGTATTTT; CDR3aa: CASIGTSAARDTQYF
j_gene: TRBJ1-5; d_gene: .; v_gene: TRBV19; abundance: few; CDR3nt: TGTGCCAGCAAGGAGGATGGCAATCAGCCCCAGCATTTT; CDR3aa: CASKEDGNQPQHF
j_gene: TRBJ2-5; d_gene: TRBD2; v_gene: TRBV7-3; abundance: .; CDR3nt: TGTGCCAGCAGCAGGGGACTAGCGGGAGTGAGTGAGACCCAGTACTTC; CDR3aa: CASSRGLAGVSETQYF
j_gene: TRBJ1-3; d_gene: .; v_gene: TRBV15; abundance: once; CDR3nt: TGTGCCACCAGCTCTCAGGCAGGGATTGGGGACACCATATATTTT; CDR3aa: CATSSQAGIGDTIYF
j_gene: TRBJ1-1; d_gene: .; v_gene: TRBV9; abundance: large; CDR3nt: TGTGCCAGCAGCGTGGAGGTATGGGACACTGAAGCTTTCTTT; CDR3aa: CASSVEVWDTEAFF
j_gene: TRBJ2-7; d_gene: TRBD1; v_gene: TRBV7-8; abundance: .; CDR3nt: TGTGCCAGCAGCTCCCCCGGACAGGGGTCCTACGAGCAGTACTTC; CDR3aa: CASSSPGQGSYEQYF